What follows describes a single T cell receptor (beta chain). This clonotype was seen many times. The antigen it recognizes is unknown. Base-call qualities are not available, and no considerably larger clone is one nucleotide away. The data were obtained in a study of Graves' ophthalmopathy and Graves' hyperthyroidism (dated by TCRdb to the late 2010s). Background on the whole study: Peripheral blood was collected at initial diagnosis, before any treatment. The study used TCR beta repertoire signatures to distinguish Graves' ophthalmopathy from Graves' hyperthyroidism and to predict progression to ophthalmopathy. In total, 135 blood samples were TCR-sequenced: some 43 ophthalmopathy, 75 hyperthyroidism and about 17 hyperthyroidism-to-ophthalmopathy patients. To explore V-J signatures that separate ophthalmopathy from hyperthyroidism, a discovery set of about 96 patients was enrolled, consisting of 43 with ophthalmopathy and approximately 57 with stable hyperthyroidism. For independent validation, a separate cohort was made up of about 18 hyperthyroidism patients plus 17 patients who later progressed from hyperthyroidism to ophthalmopathy. In five or six hyperthyroidism patients, T-cell repertoires of thyroid tissue and blood were compared. Once sampling was done, hyperthyroidism patients were given methimazole at a starting dose of 30 mg daily, while ophthalmopathy patients were given high-dose intravenous methylprednisolone. For training and testing, the 100 or so patients in the discovery cohort were randomly divided in a 7:3 ratio.

The research as a whole found: In validation, the model predicted ophthalmopathy progression with 70.59% sensitivity and roughly 78% specificity; 12 predicted patients were CT-confirmed with GO in a median of around 6 months. Ophthalmopathy was separated from stable hyperthyroidism by the 13-signature model with around 89% sensitivity and roughly 83% specificity in cross-validation and with 80%/75% in the test set. No statistical method was used to predetermine the sample size, and group allocation was not hidden from the investigators. Most of the expanded thyroid clonotypes with a frequency above 0.001 were also detected in blood, and it was suggested that the thyroid immune response may be reflected by blood repertoires.

The ophthalmopathy patients had moderately to severely active disease, with a Clinical Activity Score of 3 or higher, a NOSPECS grade of 4 or higher, and a disease duration of less than 3 months. Patients with other autoimmune diseases, uncontrolled infections, pregnancy or lactation were excluded from the study. Clinical symptoms, serum thyroxine, TRAb, thyroid ultrasound and orbital computed tomography formed the basis of the diagnosis. PBMCs were isolated from more than 9 ml of fresh peripheral blood by Ficoll-Paque density gradient centrifugation. Trizol reagent was used to extract the total RNA, and its quality was then checked on an Agilent 2100 Bioanalyzer. Looking up the germline V gene yields CDR1 SNHLY and CDR2 FYNNEI. V lost 8 bases and J lost 2 bases, and the count of bases not matched to a germline gene is 7. The CDR3 has 14 amino acids, counting the end cysteine and phenylalanine. The sequence is cut down to CDR3 DNA, 42 bases in frame from base 1.

For repertoire sequencing, TCR beta CDR3 regions were amplified from RNA transcripts. The first round was an RT-PCR using HTBI primers with the Qiagen OneStep RT-PCR kit, and this first round was followed by a second-round multiplex PCR, then size selection and purification. Sequencing of the libraries was carried out on an Illumina HiSeq2000 in paired-end mode with 100 bp reads. On the authors' methods: SOAPnuke was used for read processing, and reads with adapters, uncalled bases, a mean Phred below 15, or no exact constant-primer or identifier match were discarded. COPE v1.2.5 was used to merge high-quality paired reads. Clonotypes were defined as unique nucleotide sequences and were aligned to IMGT TRB V, D and J references using MiTCR v1.1. Only V-J combinations with frequency above 0.0001 were analysed, covering approximately 99% of repertoires. For each V-J combination, a TCR clonal expansion and chaos score was defined as the ratio of F50 clonal expansion to chaos observed in the TCRdist matrix. Welch's t-statistics and random forest were used to reduce the features to about twelve V-J combinations, which were then used as input to a naive Bayes classifier. The similarity between thyroid and blood repertoires was quantified using the Morisita-Horn index. Using fastp at Q25 and MiXCR, TCRdb reprocessed the public reads and kept productive beta chains. Entries are consolidated by CDR3 protein sequence, retaining the most common genes and DNA. What appears here as the V and J calls and clone size reflects TCRdb's work, not the paper's. In all, the sample holds 200,000 to 250,000 distinct CDR3 sequences, and around a fifth of those were seen once. Roughly 42% of the sample is held by the ten biggest clonotypes.

The rearranged chain carries TRBV2 and TRBJ2-7, with 9 bases in between that match TRBD1. The sequencing input was peripheral blood. The clonotype comes from a woman in her forties or fifties with Graves' ophthalmopathy. Donor details come from another sample of the same person, matched by shared clones. The DNA is as follows: TGTGCCAGCGACCGGGACAGGGTCACCTACGAGCAGTACTTC. Translated, this is CASDRDRVTYEQYF. Outside the CDR3, residues come from the reference TRBV2 and TRBJ2-7 proteins, so the full variable domain is: EPEVTQTPSHQVTQMGQEVILRCVPISNHLYFYWYRQILGQKVEFLVSFYNNEISEKSEIFDDQFSVERPDGSNFTLKIRSTKLEDSAMYFCASDRDRVTYEQYFGPGTRLTVT.